The clone carrying this T cell receptor (beta chain) was seen only a few times. Looked up from germline, CDR1 is SGHRS and CDR2 is YFSETQ. The CDR3 is made up of 19 amino acids. After removal of 4 bases from V and 2 bases from J, the junction contained 18 bases not matched to a gene. How the authors handled the data: Reference gene primer amplification yielded estimated nucleated cell counts. Assay used: immunoSEQ multiplex PCR; TCRdb lists only in-frame clones, some missing. That table gives V, J and clone size, and the DNA gave D and trimming. Of about 160,000 clones listed, around nine tenths are singletons. The data stem from a study of blood T cell repertoires in COVID-19. At the level of the study: Acute and convalescent COVID-19 samples came from the United States, Italy and Spain. Nucleic acid was either cDNA or gDNA, and it came from T cells, B-cell-depleted T cells, or PBMCs.

It was during active infection that Seattle patients were enrolled and then longitudinally followed. The chain employs TRBV5-1 and TRBJ1-2; 9 nucleotides line up with TRBD1. The sequence was obtained from a woman in her seventies with COVID-19, enrolled during active disease. Specimen: peripheral blood. The CDR3 DNA sequence: TGCGCCAGCAGCAGCAAACTTCCGGGACAGGGAGGTGTAAACTATGGCTACACCTTC. It specifies CASSSKLPGQGGVNYGYTF.